The 27 T cell receptor beta chains given below trace back to one sample, sequenced in a study of T cell repertoires in cytomegalovirus infection. TCRdb ran MiXCR on the reads and lists one entry per CDR3 protein. The sample gives about 360,000 distinct CDR3 sequences, about a sixth of which show up once; around 8.6% is in the top ten. The sequencing input was PBMCs. These receptors all come from a human donor in good health (CMV status not recorded). Some clones in this sample may be carry-over from other donors' samples.

This clonotype was seen ten or more times. The rearrangement joins TRBV7-2 to TRBJ1-3, with D uncertain. The V gene lost 0 bases and the J gene lost 0 bases, with 9 bases spanning the gap. This CDR3 region has 16 residues. Germline CDR1 is SGHTA and CDR2 is FQGNSA. The CDR3 region has the DNA TGTGCCAGCAGCTTAGCGCTATGGGTCTCTGGAAACACCATATATTTT. Its translation: CASSLALWVSGNTIYF.

V usage is TRBV6-2 or TRBV6-3 and J usage is TRBJ2-1, with a weak D call TRBD2 (6 bases). The CDR3 loop spans 16 amino acids. Trimming removed 6 bases at V and 5 bases at J, with 20 bases between. Germline CDR1 reads MNHEY; CDR2 reads SVGEGT. Written as DNA, the CDR3 is TGTGCCAGCAGAGGGTTAGCGGTTCTTAGGAACAATGAGCAGTTCTTC. Its protein product is CASRGLAVLRNNEQFF.

V gene TRBV19 combines with J gene TRBJ1-2; the match to TRBD1 covers 7 bases. Unmatched junction bases numbered 9, after V lost 7 bases and J lost 4 bases. The length of the CDR3 is 14 residues. CDR1 LNHDA and CDR2 SQIVND come from the germline V gene (reference sequence). CDR3: CASNHRTGAYGYTF. Written as DNA, the CDR3 is TGTGCCAGTAATCATAGGACAGGCGCCTATGGCTACACCTTC.

Ten or more counts support this clonotype. This CDR3 reads CASSLRPLAGGNGETQYF. CDR3 in DNA: TGTGCCAGCAGCTTAAGACCGCTAGCGGGAGGGAATGGGGAGACCCAGTACTTC. V is TRBV7-2 and J is TRBJ2-5, with 12 bases aligning to TRBD2. The germline CDR1 and CDR2 sequences are SGHTA and FQGNSA. The CDR3 loop spans 18 amino acids. Trimming removed 2 bases from V and 5 bases from J; junction bases left unmatched: 12. The full variable domain, rest sourced from reference TRBV7-2 and TRBJ2-5, is GAGVSQSPSNKVTEKGKDVELRCDPISGHTALYWYRQSLGQGLEFLIYFQGNSAPDKSGLPSDRFSAERTGGSVSTLTIQRTQQEDSAVYLCASSLRPLAGGNGETQYFGPGTRLLVL.

V usage is TRBV15 and J usage is TRBJ2-3; D unresolved. V lost 0 bases, J lost 4 bases, and 8 bases lay in between. This CDR3 has 14 residues. The germline V gene has CDR1 LNHNV and CDR2 YYDKDF (reference sequence). The CDR3 nucleotides read TGTGCCACCAGCAGAGATAGGCCAGCAGATACGCAGTATTTT. This translates into CATSRDRPADTQYF.

A note on this clonotype: It may be a read error: a sequence one base away is much more abundant. This chain joins TRBV20-1 and TRBJ2-7; TRBD2 matches at 7 bases. The V gene end was trimmed by 5 bases and the J gene end by 5 bases; junction bases not matched to a gene: 15. The CDR3 totals 15 residues. The V gene's germline CDR1 is DFQATT and CDR2 SNEGSKA (reference sequence). The DNA for the CDR3 is TGCAGTGCTGGACCTGGGTGGGGAGGGCCTAACGAGCAGTACTTC. Amino acids: CSAGPGWGGPNEQYF.

In this sample, this clonotype turned up a few times. This chain joins TRBV20-1 and TRBJ2-5; the D gene is possibly TRBD1 (6 bases). CDR3 length: 13 amino acids. V was pared by 1 base and J by 1 base, with 7 bases between. Germline V gene sequence: CDR1 DFQATT, CDR2 SNEGSKA (reference sequence). DNA for the CDR3: TGCAGTGCTAGAGCCAGGGGCCAAGAGACCCAGTACTTC. The encoded protein is CSARARGQETQYF.

There are a few counts of this clonotype. This chain links TRBV7-2 with TRBJ2-1; D is ambiguous. CDR1 is SGHTA, CDR2 FQGNSA, per germline. V was shortened by 8 bases and J by 3 bases, with 17 bases between the two germline ends. This CDR3 is 15 amino acids long. The CDR3 protein is CASGQSTTNYNEQFF. The CDR3, as DNA: TGTGCCAGCGGTCAATCAACTACCAACTACAATGAGCAGTTCTTC.

Only a few counts were recorded for this clonotype. The chain joins TRBV20-1 to TRBJ2-7; 8 bases map to TRBD1. V lost 0 bases and J lost 2; bases outside the gene matches: 9. Looked up from germline, CDR1 is DFQATT and CDR2 is SNEGSKA (reference sequence). The CDR3 runs to 16 residues. The CDR3 loop is CSARDPAGTGPYEQYF. In DNA, the CDR3 is TGCAGTGCTAGAGACCCAGCCGGGACAGGACCCTACGAGCAGTACTTC.

The chain combines TRBV20-1 with TRBJ2-5; no definite D call. V was pared by 8 bases and J by 3 bases, with 16 bases between. Looked up from germline, CDR1 is DFQATT and CDR2 is SNEGSKA (reference sequence). There are 13 residues in the CDR3. CDR3 sequence (DNA): TGCAGTCTGGTCCAGAAGGTGGAAGAGACCCAGTACTTC. It encodes CSLVQKVEETQYF.

This clonotype was seen more than once but under ten times. V is TRBV7-2 and J is TRBJ2-5, with 10 bases lining up with TRBD2. The CDR3 is made up of 15 amino acids. Germline V gene sequence: CDR1 SGHTA, CDR2 FQGNSA. The junction had 10 bases not matched to a gene; V was cut back by 5 bases and J by 7 bases. The CDR3 coding sequence is TGTGCCAGCAGCAGCCCAGCGGGAGGGCCGCGGACCCAGTACTTC. Its protein is CASSSPAGGPRTQYF.

V usage is TRBV28 and J usage is TRBJ2-5; tentative D call: TRBD2 (6 bases). The CDR3 contains 15 residues. V shed 1 base and J shed 1 base, with 10 bases lying between them. Germline-derived CDR1 and CDR2 are MDHEN and SYDVKM. The chain's CDR3 is CASSLSGLLQETQYF. CDR3 nucleotides: TGTGCCAGCAGTTTATCGGGACTGCTCCAAGAGACCCAGTACTTC.

The chain recombines TRBV14 with TRBJ2-3; D possibly uses TRBD1 or TRBD2 (5 bases each). Trimming left V 5 bases short and J 6 bases short, with 15 bases between. Germline CDR1 is SGHDN and CDR2 is FVKESK. This CDR3 is 14 amino acids long. Here the CDR3 reads CASSTDGTQDTQYF. The CDR3 DNA reads TGTGCCAGCAGCACCGACGGGACCCAGGATACGCAGTATTTT. Full variable domain (missing parts from reference TRBV14 and TRBJ2-3): EAGVTQFPSHSVIEKGQTVTLRCDPISGHDNLYWYRRVMGKEIKFLLHFVKESKQDESGMPNNRFLAERTGGTYSTLKVQPAELEDSGVYFCASSTDGTQDTQYFGPGTRLTVL.

This clonotype was observed a handful of times. In DNA, the CDR3 is TGTGCCAGTAGTATAGCGGGAGGCTCCAATGAGCAGTTCTTC. Translation gives CASSIAGGSNEQFF. The chain has TRBV19 and TRBJ2-1; 7 nucleotides line up with TRBD2. Germline trimming cut 1 base from V and 6 bases from J; bases unmatched to any gene: 3. Germline assignment: CDR1 LNHDA and CDR2 SQIVND (reference sequence). The CDR3 is made up of 14 amino acids.

This chain links TRBV29-1 with TRBJ1-2, with D tentatively TRBD1 (6 bases). The V gene's germline CDR1 is SQVTM and CDR2 ANQGSEA. The V gene lost 6 bases and the J gene lost 7 bases, with 12 bases spanning the gap. CDR3 length equals 11 residues. The CDR3, as DNA: TGCAGCGTCCCAGGGGTTTTTGGCTACACCTTC. Amino acids: CSVPGVFGYTF.

The sample holds a few counts of this clonotype. The rearrangement links TRBV12-3 or TRBV12-4 to TRBJ2-7, with 7 bases that match TRBD1. The CDR3 runs 18 residues. The V and J ends lost 3 bases and 0 bases, in that order; junction bases with no gene match: 14. CDR3 nucleotides: TGTGCCAGCAGTTTTTTTGGCAGGGGGTTGCTCAACTCCTACGAGCAGTACTTC. Encoded protein: CASSFFGRGLLNSYEQYF.

This clonotype was seen more than once but under ten times. The chain has TRBV20-1 and TRBJ1-1, with TRBD1 matching 7 bases. The V and J ends lost 6 bases and 4 bases, in that order; junction bases with no gene match: 11. The CDR3 runs to 14 residues. Germline loops: CDR1 DFQATT, CDR2 SNEGSKA (reference sequence). The CDR3 nucleotides are TGCAGTGCCGGAGCGACAGGGAGGGGCACTGAAGCTTTCTTT. Amino acids: CSAGATGRGTEAFF.

This clonotype has a handful of counts. This chain uses TRBV5-6 with TRBJ1-2, with a possible D match to TRBD1 (6 bases). CDR1 is SGHDT, CDR2 YYEEEE, per germline. With 2 bases removed from V and 0 bases from J, the gap between germline ends came to 8 bases. The CDR3 consists of 14 residues. The CDR3 sequence: CASSLQGSNYGYTF. The CDR3 nucleotides are TGTGCCAGCAGCTTACAGGGATCTAACTATGGCTACACCTTC.

The rearrangement links TRBV6-6 to TRBJ2-7, with 10 nucleotides matching TRBD1. V lost 10 bases to trimming and J lost 7 bases; unmatched junction nucleotides: 13. This CDR3 region has 14 residues. The germline V gene has CDR1 MNHNY and CDR2 SVGAGI (reference sequence). CDR3 amino acids: CATADGTGVWEQYF. The DNA for the CDR3 is TGTGCCACCGCAGACGGGACAGGGGTCTGGGAGCAGTACTTC.

The chain joins TRBV7-2 to TRBJ2-7; weak D call: TRBD2 (5 bases). In germline, CDR1 is SGHTA, CDR2 FQGNSA. The V end was cut by 1 base, the J end by 6 bases, with 7 bases between. CDR3 length: 12 amino acids. The CDR3 DNA follows: TGTGCCAGCAGCTTAGTGACTACCGAGCAGTACTTC. Translating it yields CASSLVTTEQYF.

This clonotype has only a few counts. The chain joins TRBV28 to TRBJ1-5; unclear D gene. The germline gives CDR1 MDHEN, CDR2 SYDVKM. V lost 5 bases to trimming and J lost 5 bases, with 7 bases between them. CDR3 length: 12 residues. CDR3 protein: CASSAVDQPQHF. The DNA of the CDR3 is TGTGCCAGCAGTGCCGTCGATCAGCCCCAGCATTTT.

This clonotype was recorded many times. The chain combines TRBV7-8 with TRBJ2-2; the match to TRBD1 covers 11 bases. This CDR3 has 16 residues. CDR1 and CDR2 from the germline V gene are SGHVS and FQNEAQ. Germline trimming cut 5 bases from V and 6 bases from J; bases unmatched to any gene: 8. This CDR3 reads CASSPRTGGRPGELFF. CDR3 nucleotide sequence: TGTGCCAGCAGCCCGCGGACAGGGGGCCGTCCCGGGGAGCTGTTTTTT.

The table lists this clonotype with many counts. The rearrangement joins TRBV7-6 to TRBJ2-3; D is tentatively TRBD1 or TRBD2 (6 bases each). This CDR3 has 16 residues. Trimming shortened V by 5 bases and J by 6 bases, and 21 bases separated the two germline ends. Germline CDR1 reads SGHVS; CDR2 reads FNYEAQ. The CDR3 DNA sequence: TGTGCCAGCAGCACCGAGGCACAGGGAGGTGTGGATACGCAGTATTTT. Translation: CASSTEAQGGVDTQYF.

Many counts were recorded for this clonotype. The chain carries TRBV7-8 and TRBJ2-3; TRBD2 aligns across 10 bases. Germline CDR1 and CDR2: SGHVS and FQNEAQ. The junction had 18 bases not matched to a gene; V was cut back by 5 bases and J by 1 base. The CDR3 loop spans 20 amino acids. In nucleotides, the CDR3 is TGTGCCAGCAGCCCTAAAGGACTAGCGGAGATCTTTGCGGGCACAGATACGCAGTATTTT. Translating it yields CASSPKGLAEIFAGTDTQYF. Based on the CDR3 plus reference TRBV7-8 and TRBJ2-3, the full variable domain is GAGVSQSPRYKVAKRGQDVALRCDPISGHVSLFWYQQALGQGPEFLTYFQNEAQLDKSGLPSDRFFAERPEGSVSTLKIQRTQQEDSAVYLCASSPKGLAEIFAGTDTQYFGPGTRLTVL.

V usage is TRBV12-3 or TRBV12-4 and J usage is TRBJ1-1; D may be TRBD1 (6 bases). CDR3 length equals 13 residues. V gave up 1 base and J gave up 9 bases, with 12 bases separating them. In nucleotides, the CDR3 is TGTGCCAGCAGTTTAGGTTGGGGGGCGCAAGCTTTCTTT. This translates into CASSLGWGAQAFF.

This clonotype was counted ten times or more. The rearrangement uses TRBV10-3 and TRBJ1-3; D is uncertain. Germline CDR1 is ENHRY and CDR2 is SYGVKD. This CDR3 comprises 12 residues. Deletions cut 6 bases from V and 3 bases from J, with 6 bases between. DNA of the CDR3: TGTGCCATCAGGAGTTGTGGAAACACCATATATTTT. As protein: CAIRSCGNTIYF.

This clonotype occurred many times. The chain combines TRBV11-2 with TRBJ2-7; D remains ambiguous. Trimming removed 7 bases at V and 5 bases at J, with 18 bases between. Germline loops: CDR1 SGHAT, CDR2 FQNNGV. The CDR3 loop spans 14 amino acids. The CDR3 DNA is TGTGCCAGCACCTCTCAGCTGGCTGTTGACGAGCAGTACTTC. This encodes CASTSQLAVDEQYF.